The 32 T cell receptor beta chains presented below share a single source sample, sequenced in a study of OX40 agonist ivuxolimab in advanced cancers. Here immunoSEQ multiplex PCR was the method, and the copy in TCRdb shows in-frame clones only, minus some. The sample yields about 47,000 clones, roughly 80% seen once. This sample comprised CD4+ or CD8+ T cells sorted from blood, obtained in a trial of the OX40 agonist ivuxolimab. These receptors came from an adult with an advanced solid tumor such as melanoma, head and neck, liver or kidney cancer.

The table lists this clone with a few counts. This chain connects TRBV19 to TRBJ2-7; the D gene is possibly TRBD2 (6 bases). The CDR3 is 15 residues long. The germline V gene has CDR1 LNHDA and CDR2 SQIVND (reference sequence). Trimming left V 3 bases short and J 3 bases short, with 15 bases between. The CDR3 bases are TGTGCCAGTAGTATTTATTGGGGGGAGCACTACGAGCAGTACTTC. This translates into CASSIYWGEHYEQYF.

The chain combines TRBV4-3 with TRBJ2-7; possibly TRBD1 for D (5 bases). This CDR3 comprises 14 residues. V lost 1 base and J 0 bases, leaving 7 bases between the germline ends. The V gene's germline CDR1 is LGHNA and CDR2 YSLEER. This CDR3 reads CASSQGQSSYEQYF. The CDR3 DNA is TGCGCCAGCAGCCAAGGACAGTCCTCCTACGAGCAGTACTTC.

The V gene is TRBV6-1, the J gene TRBJ2-2; a weak D match, TRBD2 (6 bases). V was pared by 2 bases and J by 7 bases, with 14 bases between. This CDR3 has 15 residues. Germline V gives CDR1 MNHNS, CDR2 SASEGT. CDR3 region: CASSERTGEGGELFF. The CDR3 DNA follows: TGTGCCAGCAGTGAAAGGACGGGAGAGGGCGGGGAGCTGTTTTTT.

This chain joins TRBV25-1 and TRBJ2-7, with 7 bases fitting TRBD1. The CDR3 is 16 residues long. The V and J ends lost 2 bases and 0 bases, in that order; junction bases with no gene match: 7. The germline CDR1 and CDR2 sequences are MGHDK and SYGVNS. In DNA, the CDR3 is TGTGCCAGCAGTGAACCCACAGGGGCCGACTCCTACGAGCAGTACTTC. Its translation is CASSEPTGADSYEQYF.

This clone was counted once. The chain couples TRBV28 to TRBJ1-4, with a possible D match to TRBD1 (6 bases). The CDR3 has 17 amino acids. CDR1 is MDHEN, CDR2 SYDVKM, per germline. V lost 7 bases and J 4 bases, leaving 22 bases between the germline ends. The CDR3 region is CASNKGGTLWNNEKLFF. The CDR3, as DNA: TGTGCCAGCAACAAAGGGGGTACCTTGTGGAATAATGAAAAACTGTTTTTT.

By sample share, this clone is medium-sized (0.01 to 0.1%). The same CDR3 also results from other DNA sequences found in this sample. The chain uses TRBV4-2 and TRBJ2-1; D is unclear. The CDR3 is 11 amino acids. The V gene lost 1 base and the J gene lost 6 bases, with 1 base spanning the gap. Germline lookup yields CDR1 LGHNA and CDR2 YNFKEQ. CDR3 sequence (DNA): TGTGCCAGCAGCCAAGTCAATGAGCAGTTCTTC. Residues: CASSQVNEQFF.

The chain has TRBV7-9 and TRBJ1-1, with unresolved D. The germline V gene encodes CDR1 SEHNR and CDR2 FQNEAQ (reference sequence). The CDR3 runs 11 residues. V shed 5 bases and J shed 8 bases, with 9 bases lying between them. The chain's CDR3 is CASSEDREAFF. The CDR3 DNA reads as TGTGCCAGCAGCGAAGACCGAGAAGCTTTCTTT.

The J gene is TRBJ2-7, the V gene TRBV5-4, with 14 bases that match TRBD2. Germline CDR1 reads SGHNT; CDR2 reads YYREEE (reference sequence). Trimming took 5 bases from V and 5 from J; bases not matched to a gene: 6. CDR3 length equals 15 residues. CDR3 in amino acids: CASRSGTSGSNEQYF. The DNA of the CDR3 is TGTGCCAGCAGATCCGGGACTAGCGGGAGTAACGAGCAGTACTTC.

The V gene is TRBV10-1, the J gene TRBJ1-1; 7 nucleotides match TRBD1. The trim removed 3 bases at V and 0 bases at J, leaving 7 bases unmatched. Germline V gene data show CDR1 as WNHNN and CDR2 as SYGVQD (reference sequence). The CDR3 is made up of 16 amino acids. CDR3 DNA: TGCGCCAGCAGTGACTCCCGGACAGGCATGAACACTGAAGCTTTCTTT. Amino acid sequence: CASSDSRTGMNTEAFF.

CDR3 in amino acids: CASSIAGHLFSYEQYF. As DNA, the CDR3 is TGTGCCAGTAGTATAGCGGGACACCTATTCTCCTACGAGCAGTACTTC. The chain uses TRBV19 and TRBJ2-7; D is possibly TRBD1 (6 bases). The CDR3 length is 16 residues. The V gene's germline CDR1 is LNHDA and CDR2 SQIVND (reference sequence). V lost 1 base and J lost 0, with 13 bases in between.

The sample holds many counts of this clone. The J gene is TRBJ1-1, the V gene TRBV4-1; 9 positions match TRBD1. J lost 3 bases, V lost 0 bases, and 5 bases had no gene match. The CDR3 spans 16 residues. Germline values: CDR1 MGHRA, CDR2 YSYEKL. The CDR3 DNA reads TGCGCCAGCAGCCAAGATCCCCGACAGGGGGACACTGAAGCTTTCTTT. This translates into CASSQDPRQGDTEAFF.

The chain carries TRBV27 and TRBJ2-1; 9 bases match TRBD2. CDR3 length: 16 residues. The germline gives CDR1 MNHEY, CDR2 SMNVEV (reference sequence). V gave up 0 bases and J gave up 4 bases; unmatched junction bases: 4. The CDR3 bases are TGTGCCAGCAGTTTATCTCTCGCGGGAGGGTACAATGAGCAGTTCTTC. Amino acids: CASSLSLAGGYNEQFF.

The rearrangement uses TRBV5-4 and TRBJ2-5; D remains ambiguous. Germline lookup yields CDR1 SGHNT and CDR2 YYREEE (reference sequence). The CDR3 consists of 17 residues. Trimming shortened V by 3 bases and J by 2 bases, and 20 bases separated the two germline ends. The CDR3 loop reads CASSSLSSRSVQETQYF. DNA of the CDR3: TGTGCCAGCAGCTCGCTATCTTCCAGGTCGGTGCAAGAGACCCAGTACTTC.

This clone has a single count. The V call is TRBV14, the J call TRBJ2-1; D unresolved. Trimming stripped 7 bases from V and 7 bases from J, with 11 bases between. The CDR3 has 12 residues. Germline V gene sequence: CDR1 SGHDN, CDR2 FVKESK. Here the CDR3 DNA reads TGTGCCAGCAACTCACTGGGGAATGAGCAGTTCTTC. Protein product: CASNSLGNEQFF.

The rearrangement joins TRBV4-1 to TRBJ2-7; 10 positions agree with TRBD2. The ends lost 4 bases at V and 2 bases at J; junction bases unmatched: 14. This CDR3 contains 18 residues. Germline lookup yields CDR1 MGHRA and CDR2 YSYEKL. The CDR3 region has the DNA TGCGCCAGCAGCCTTACAGGAACTAGCGGGGCCTCCGCCTACGAGCAGTACTTC. Its protein product is CASSLTGTSGASAYEQYF.

This clone was recorded only once. The chain employs TRBV28 and TRBJ2-1; 9 bases map to TRBD1. Unmatched junction bases numbered 12, after V lost 2 bases and J lost 4 bases. Germline CDR1 is MDHEN and CDR2 is SYDVKM. The CDR3 covers 18 residues. CDR3 amino acids: CASSLIGTGISGYNEQFF. In nucleotides, the CDR3 is TGTGCCAGCAGTTTAATCGGGACAGGGATATCGGGGTACAATGAGCAGTTCTTC.

This chain uses TRBV5-6 with TRBJ2-5; D is possibly TRBD2 (6 bases). There are 14 residues in the CDR3. V dropped 4 bases and J dropped 4 bases, with 14 bases sitting between them. Germline V lookup: CDR1 SGHDT, CDR2 YYEEEE. The CDR3 sequence is CASSGGLSRETQYF. The CDR3 bases are TGTGCCAGCAGCGGCGGACTATCCCGAGAGACCCAGTACTTC.

The rearrangement links TRBV13 to TRBJ2-7, with unresolved D. Germline lookup yields CDR1 PRHDT and CDR2 FYEKMQ (reference sequence). The CDR3 covers 13 residues. The V end was cut by 0 bases, the J end by 3 bases, with 6 bases between. The CDR3 coding sequence is TGTGCCAGCAGCTTAGGACAGTACTACGAGCAGTACTTC. Translation: CASSLGQYYEQYF.

This clone was detected many times. This chain joins TRBV13 and TRBJ2-7; possible D gene TRBD2, 6 bases. Trimming took 5 bases from V and 5 from J, leaving 10 bases between them. This CDR3 contains 12 residues. Germline V gene sequence: CDR1 PRHDT, CDR2 FYEKMQ (reference sequence). Written as DNA, the CDR3 is TGTGCCAGCAGCCAACTAGCAAACGAGCAGTACTTC. Its protein is CASSQLANEQYF.

In DNA, the CDR3 is TGTGCCAGCAGCGTAGGGCTAGCGGGCCTCAACGAGCAGTACTTC. As protein: CASSVGLAGLNEQYF. This chain joins TRBV9 and TRBJ2-7; 8 positions match TRBD2. CDR1 SGDLS and CDR2 YYNGEE come from the germline V gene. The CDR3 is made up of 15 amino acids. Trimming removed 0 bases from V and 5 bases from J; junction bases left unmatched: 7.

The rearrangement uses TRBV7-2 and TRBJ2-1; 7 bases map to TRBD2. The CDR3 is 13 amino acids. The trim removed 8 bases at V and 7 bases at J, leaving 8 bases unmatched. The germline CDR1 and CDR2 sequences are SGHTA and FQGNSA. The CDR3 bases are TGTGCCAGCTTGGGAGGGACGGGGAATGAGCAGTTCTTC. It yields the protein CASLGGTGNEQFF.

This clone has just a few counts. The chain joins TRBV27 to TRBJ2-1; D possibly corresponds to TRBD1 (5 bases). V was pared by 7 bases and J by 7 bases, with 20 bases between. CDR3 length equals 15 residues. CDR1 is MNHEY, CDR2 SMNVEV, per germline (reference sequence). The CDR3 reads CASNPTAPSSNEQFF. The CDR3 DNA reads TGTGCCAGCAACCCGACAGCCCCTTCTTCGAATGAGCAGTTCTTC.

This clone was found many times. V usage is TRBV7-9 and J usage is TRBJ2-2; D remains ambiguous. The V and J ends lost 8 bases and 6 bases respectively, with 10 bases between them. The CDR3 contains 12 residues. Germline CDR1 SEHNR, CDR2 FQNEAQ (reference sequence). The DNA for the CDR3 is TGTGCCAGCGCTGACCTACCCGGGGAGCTGTTTTTT. Residues: CASADLPGELFF.

The gene calls are TRBV11-2 and TRBJ2-2, with 11 nucleotides matching TRBD2. The CDR3 totals 19 residues. V lost 1 base and J lost 0; bases outside the gene matches: 7. Germline V CDR1 and CDR2: SGHAT, FQNNGV. The CDR3 region is CASSLVDSGGASNTGELFF. The CDR3, as DNA: TGTGCCAGCAGCTTAGTGGATAGCGGGGGGGCTTCGAACACCGGGGAGCTGTTTTTT.

J is TRBJ2-5 and V is TRBV7-2; TRBD2 aligns across 16 bases. The length of the CDR3 is 19 residues. The germline CDR1 and CDR2 sequences are SGHTA and FQGNSA. V was clipped by 4 bases and J by 3 bases; unmatched bases: 11. CDR3 region: CASSSGPGLAGGRKETQYF. The CDR3 nucleotides are TGTGCCAGCAGCTCCGGACCGGGACTAGCGGGGGGGAGGAAAGAGACCCAGTACTTC.

In nucleotides, the CDR3 is TGCGCCAGCAGCCAAGATGTGACAGTCACCGGGGAGCTGTTTTTT. This gives the protein CASSQDVTVTGELFF. V and J are TRBV4-3 and TRBJ2-2; TRBD1 is a possible D gene (5 bases). V shed 0 bases and J shed 4 bases, with 9 bases lying between them. Germline CDR1 reads LGHNA; CDR2 reads YSLEER. This CDR3 comprises 15 residues.

The chain is built from TRBV29-1 and TRBJ1-2, with a possible D match to TRBD1 (5 bases). The V gene lost 7 bases and the J gene lost 4 bases, with 19 bases spanning the gap. This CDR3 contains 14 residues. Germline loops: CDR1 SQVTM, CDR2 ANQGSEA. CDR3 bases: TGCAGCGGGGGGACTGGGGATGGTGCCTATGGCTACACCTTC. It encodes CSGGTGDGAYGYTF. The whole variable domain, remainder taken from reference TRBV29-1 and TRBJ1-2, is SAVISQKPSRDICQRGTSLTIQCQVDSQVTMMFWYRQQPGQSLTLIATANQGSEATYESGFVIDKFPISRPNLTFSTLTVSNMSPEDSSIYLCSGGTGDGAYGYTFGSGTRLTVV.

The chain employs TRBV6-5 and TRBJ2-2; D unresolved. Germline V gene data show CDR1 as MNHEY and CDR2 as SVGAGI. The CDR3 runs 13 residues. Between the trimmed V and J ends, which lost 7 bases and 5 bases, there was a span of 11 bases. This CDR3 is CASTHSATGELFF. CDR3 nucleotide sequence: TGTGCCAGCACCCACTCGGCAACCGGGGAGCTGTTTTTT.

The chain couples TRBV4-2 to TRBJ1-2; 7 nucleotides line up with TRBD1. The V gene's germline CDR1 is LGHNA and CDR2 YNFKEQ. J gave up 4 bases and V 3 bases, and 11 bases lay outside the gene matches. The CDR3 loop spans 16 amino acids. The CDR3 here is CASSQGTGDITYGYTF. DNA for the CDR3: TGTGCCAGCAGCCAGGGAACAGGGGATATTACCTATGGCTACACCTTC.

The genes are TRBV19 and TRBJ1-3; D not certain. This CDR3 is 16 amino acids long. Germline values: CDR1 LNHDA, CDR2 SQIVND (reference sequence). V was cut by 3 bases and J by 2 bases, with 14 bases left in between. CDR3 coding DNA: TGTGCCAGTAGTATCGGGCAGGCAACTACTGGAAACACCATATATTTT. Protein sequence: CASSIGQATTGNTIYF.

The rearrangement uses TRBV28 and TRBJ2-7; D call uncertain. CDR3 length equals 13 residues. Per the germline V gene, CDR1 is MDHEN and CDR2 is SYDVKM. The ends were cut back, 1 base at V and 3 bases at J, with 7 bases in the middle. The CDR3 is CASSLLGFYEQYF. The CDR3 DNA reads as TGTGCCAGCAGTTTATTGGGGTTCTACGAGCAGTACTTC.

The J gene is TRBJ1-5, the V gene TRBV4-1; D unclear. V was shortened by 4 bases and J by 7 bases, with 11 bases between the two germline ends. CDR1 is MGHRA, CDR2 YSYEKL, per germline. The CDR3 sequence is 13 residues long. The CDR3 sequence is CASSPVQLQPQHF. The CDR3, as DNA: TGCGCCAGCAGCCCCGTTCAGTTGCAGCCCCAGCATTTT.